The clone carrying this TCR beta chain was seen a few times. Antigen unknown. A junction boundary mismatches the germline segment, possibly from a read error. TCRdb re-derived calls from the reads in MiXCR, one entry per CDR3 protein. Of fewer than 1,000,000 distinct CDR3 sequences in the sample, approximately 33% were seen once. The sample comes from a study of T cell repertoires in cytomegalovirus infection. Overall study context: Matching HLA type and CMV infection were both indicated by public TCR beta signatures.

Overall study results and limits: Identification of carriers of CMV plus the relevant HLA was achieved through cumulative public TCR beta family frequency. What dominated the ex vivo response were HLA-C-restricted CMV-specific TCR beta clonotypes.

CDR1 and CDR2 (germline): SGHVS, FQNEAQ. This CDR3 region has 17 residues. The material was cultured CD8+ T cells from PBMCs, obtained from culture after CMV antigen stimulation. The rearrangement joins TRBV7-8 to TRBJ2-1; D possibly corresponds to TRBD2 (7 bases). The TCR originated in a human donor in good health (CMV status not recorded). Some clones in this sample may be carry-over from other donors' samples. For the CDR3, the DNA is TGTGCCAGCAGCTCCCCCGGGGGGCGATACTCCTACAATGAGCATTTCTTC. This translates into CASSSPGGRYSYNEHFF.